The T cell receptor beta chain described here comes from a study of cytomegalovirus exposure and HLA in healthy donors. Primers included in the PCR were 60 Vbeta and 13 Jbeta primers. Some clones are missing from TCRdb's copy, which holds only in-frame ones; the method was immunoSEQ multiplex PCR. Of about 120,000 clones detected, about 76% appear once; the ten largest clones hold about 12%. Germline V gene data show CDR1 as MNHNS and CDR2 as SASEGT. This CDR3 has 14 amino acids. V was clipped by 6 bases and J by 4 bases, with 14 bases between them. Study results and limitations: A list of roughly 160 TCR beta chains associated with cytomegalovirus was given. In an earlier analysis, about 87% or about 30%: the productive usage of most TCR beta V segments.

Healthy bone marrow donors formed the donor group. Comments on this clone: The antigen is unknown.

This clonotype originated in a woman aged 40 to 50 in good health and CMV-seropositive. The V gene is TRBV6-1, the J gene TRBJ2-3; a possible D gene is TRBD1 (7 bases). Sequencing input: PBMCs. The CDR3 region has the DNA TGTGCCAGCAGGGAGGGGACAGTGGCAGATACGCAGTATTTT. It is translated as CASREGTVADTQYF.